The 18 T cell receptor beta chains in this list originate from one sample, sequenced in a study of T cells in Graves' hyperthyroidism and ophthalmopathy. RNA transcripts served as the template for amplifying TCR beta CDR3 regions. First-round RT-PCR with HTBI primers amplified the TCR CDR3 region. TCRdb re-called the multiplex PCR reads with MiXCR, one entry per CDR3 protein. The sample carries 250,000 to 300,000 distinct CDR3 sequences, roughly a fifth recorded once. Sequencing input: blood. The source is a man aged 50 to 59 with Graves' ophthalmopathy.

A few counts support this clonotype. This chain joins TRBV29-1 and TRBJ2-3; D is possibly TRBD1 (5 bases). The germline V gene has CDR1 SQVTM and CDR2 ANQGSEA. V was trimmed by 2 bases and J by 11 bases, leaving 11 bases between them. The CDR3 sequence is 11 residues long. The CDR3 bases are TGCAGCGTTGAAATGGGGCAGGGGCAGTATTTT. This gives the protein CSVEMGQGQYF.

This clonotype was recorded many times. This chain links TRBV3-1 with TRBJ2-1; D gene ambiguous. CDR3 size: 15 residues. CDR1 and CDR2 (germline): LGHDT, YNNKEL (reference sequence). Trimming stripped 1 base from V and 4 bases from J, with 11 bases between. The CDR3 sequence is CASSQVVTAYNEQFF. DNA for the CDR3: TGTGCCAGCAGCCAAGTTGTTACAGCTTACAATGAGCAGTTCTTC.

V gene TRBV6-1 combines with J gene TRBJ1-5; D unclear. There are 16 residues in the CDR3. Germline-derived CDR1 and CDR2 are MNHNS and SASEGT. Between the trimmed V and J ends, which lost 1 base and 1 base, there was a span of 11 bases. CDR3 in DNA: TGTGCCAGCAGTGAAGTCGGCAGCGAAAGCAATCAGCCCCAGCATTTT. It yields the protein CASSEVGSESNQPQHF.

Ten or more counts support this clonotype. This chain links TRBV18 with TRBJ1-1, with D tentatively TRBD1 (5 bases). Trimming stripped 3 bases from V and 2 bases from J, with 13 bases between. CDR3 size: 15 residues. Germline loops: CDR1 KGHSH, CDR2 LQKENI. The CDR3 reads CASSPPRGYNTEAFF. The CDR3 DNA sequence: TGTGCCAGCTCACCTCCCCGGGGGTATAACACTGAAGCTTTCTTT.

With regard to this clonotype: Since a much larger clone is just one base distant, this may be a read error. The V gene is TRBV5-1, the J gene TRBJ2-3, with 14 bases fitting TRBD2. The CDR3 sequence is 19 residues long. Looked up from germline, CDR1 is SGHRS and CDR2 is YFSETQ. This CDR3 reads CAGSFLGLAGGTSTDTQYF. CDR3 DNA sequence: TGCGCCGGCAGCTTCCTTGGACTAGCGGGAGGCACTAGCACAGATACGCAGTATTTT.

This rearrangement joins TRBV9 to TRBJ2-1; no definite D call. Trimming took off 0 bases at V and 7 bases at J, with 8 bases between the two ends. There are 13 residues in the CDR3. Germline V gene sequence: CDR1 SGDLS, CDR2 YYNGEE. CDR3 DNA: TGTGCCAGCAGCGTAGTAGGGCGAAATGAGCAGTTCTTC. This encodes CASSVVGRNEQFF.

J is TRBJ2-2 and V is TRBV4-2; 8 nucleotides align to TRBD2. Germline-derived CDR1 and CDR2 are LGHNA and YNFKEQ. The J segment lost 2 bases and the V segment lost 11 bases, leaving 7 bases of the junction unmatched. This CDR3 has 14 residues. The CDR3 reads CAAQGTSNTGELFF. CDR3 DNA: TGTGCCGCACAAGGGACTAGTAACACCGGGGAGCTGTTTTTT.

This clonotype occurred many times. The genes are TRBV11-1 and TRBJ1-5; 9 positions match TRBD1. Per the germline V gene, CDR1 is SGHAT and CDR2 is FQDESV (reference sequence). V was clipped by 1 base and J by 7 bases; unmatched bases: 8. The CDR3 consists of 16 residues. CDR3 nucleotide sequence: TGTGCCAGCAGCTTAGGGGGCACAGGGGGCGACCAGCCCCAGCATTTT. Protein product: CASSLGGTGGDQPQHF.

The rearrangement uses TRBV5-4 and TRBJ2-5, with TRBD1 as a possible D gene (7 bases). The germline V gene encodes CDR1 SGHNT and CDR2 YYREEE (reference sequence). There are 16 residues in the CDR3. Trimming stripped 0 bases from V and 2 bases from J, with 14 bases between. This CDR3 is CASSLARGADQETQYF. In DNA form, the CDR3 reads TGTGCCAGCAGCTTGGCCAGGGGGGCAGATCAAGAGACCCAGTACTTC.

This rearrangement joins TRBV29-1 to TRBJ1-5; D is undetermined. The length of the CDR3 is 12 residues. Deletions cut 1 base from V and 6 bases from J, with 7 bases between. CDR1 is SQVTM and CDR2 is ANQGSEA in the germline V gene. The CDR3, as DNA: TGCAGCGTTGAAGGTGGAGGTCAGCCCCAGCATTTT. This translates into CSVEGGGQPQHF.

This clonotype has a handful of counts. The chain joins TRBV7-9 to TRBJ2-3, with 7 bases that match TRBD1. In germline, CDR1 is SEHNR, CDR2 FQNEAQ (reference sequence). This CDR3 has 14 amino acids. After removal of 5 bases from V and 7 bases from J, the junction contained 9 bases not matched to a gene. The CDR3 DNA reads as TGTGCCAGCAGCCCAGAGGGGGCGCGAAATACGCAGTATTTT. This codes for CASSPEGARNTQYF.

This clonotype was picked up a small number of times. The chain couples TRBV7-9 to TRBJ2-5; the D is unclear. This CDR3 is 13 amino acids long. V lost 5 bases to trimming and J lost 3 bases, with 10 bases between them. From germline, CDR1 is SEHNR and CDR2 FQNEAQ (reference sequence). The CDR3, as DNA: TGTGCCAGCAGCCTCTCGGATAAAGAGACCCAGTACTTC. This codes for CASSLSDKETQYF. Full variable domain (missing parts from reference TRBV7-9 and TRBJ2-5): DTGVSQNPRHKITKRGQNVTFRCDPISEHNRLYWYRQTLGQGPEFLTYFQNEAQLEKSRLLSDRFSAERPKGSFSTLEIQRTEQGDSAMYLCASSLSDKETQYFGPGTRLLVL.

This clonotype was observed a few times. The rearrangement joins TRBV3-1 to TRBJ2-6, with D unclear. The germline V gene encodes CDR1 LGHDT and CDR2 YNNKEL (reference sequence). The ends were cut back, 0 bases at V and 5 bases at J, with 14 bases in the middle. This CDR3 contains 17 residues. DNA of the CDR3: TGTGCCAGCAGCCAAGAGAACGGCATCACCAGGGCCAACGTCCTGACTTTC. This codes for CASSQENGITRANVLTF.

This clonotype was detected ten times or more. CDR3 protein: CASSLLRADNEQFF. The CDR3 DNA is TGCGCCAGCAGCCTCCTCAGGGCAGACAATGAGCAGTTCTTC. The chain links TRBV5-1 to TRBJ2-1, with a tentative D call TRBD1 (5 bases). This CDR3 contains 14 residues. Trimming left V 4 bases short and J 5 bases short, with 13 bases between. CDR1 and CDR2 from the germline V gene are SGHRS and YFSETQ.

This clonotype was detected ten times or more. The V and J genes are TRBV6-5 and TRBJ2-7; TRBD2 matches at 9 bases. CDR1 MNHEY and CDR2 SVGAGI come from the germline V gene. The CDR3 has 15 residues. J lost 1 base, V lost 2 bases, and 3 bases had no gene match. The CDR3 is CASSYAGGPSYEQYF. CDR3 DNA sequence: TGTGCCAGCAGTTACGCGGGAGGGCCTTCCTACGAGCAGTACTTC.

The chain couples TRBV5-1 to TRBJ2-5; D perhaps matches TRBD2 (5 bases). V was trimmed by 2 bases and J by 3 bases, leaving 8 bases between them. The CDR3 consists of 13 residues. Germline lookup yields CDR1 SGHRS and CDR2 YFSETQ. The CDR3 is CASSFRGEETQYF. The CDR3 DNA is TGCGCCAGCAGCTTCCGGGGTGAAGAGACCCAGTACTTC. Full variable domain (remainder filled in from reference TRBV5-1 and TRBJ2-5): KAGVTQTPRYLIKTRGQQVTLSCSPISGHRSVSWYQQTPGQGLQFLFEYFSETQRNKGNFPGRFSGRQFSNSRSEMNVSTLELGDSALYLCASSFRGEETQYFGPGTRLLVL.

The genes are TRBV5-5 and TRBJ1-4; 7 nucleotides line up with TRBD1. Germline CDR1 is SGHKS and CDR2 is YYEKEE (reference sequence). There are 14 residues in the CDR3. The junction had 8 bases not matched to a gene; V was cut back by 4 bases and J by 8 bases. CDR3 residues: CASSPGGPGEKLFF. The CDR3 DNA sequence: TGTGCCAGCAGCCCAGGGGGGCCTGGGGAAAAACTGTTTTTT. The full variable domain, completed using reference TRBV5-5 and TRBJ1-4, is DAGVTQSPTHLIKTRGQQVTLRCSPISGHKSVSWYQQVLGQGPQFIFQYYEKEERGRGNFPDRFSARQFPNYSSELNVNALLLGDSALYLCASSPGGPGEKLFFGSGTQLSVL.

The chain uses TRBV27 and TRBJ1-2; 7 bases agree with TRBD1. Germline loops: CDR1 MNHEY, CDR2 SMNVEV (reference sequence). The trim removed 1 base at V and 4 bases at J, leaving 12 bases unmatched. There are 17 residues in the CDR3. As DNA, the CDR3 is TGTGCCAGCAGTTTATGGGGACAGTCCCGCCGGTCCTATGGCTACACCTTC. Translated: CASSLWGQSRRSYGYTF.